The T cell receptor beta chain described here comes from a study of shared clonotypes between healthy human individuals. This clone was recorded once. The assay ran at deep level. Ten immunoSEQ deep assay plates held the unsorted PBMC DNA. Using immunoSEQ multiplex PCR, the repertoire was profiled, and TCRdb retains in-frame clones only, with some absent. Counted here are hundreds of thousands of clones, roughly 80% occurring once; the ten biggest clones make up 13%. This CDR3 has 15 residues. Germline lookup yields CDR1 SNHLY and CDR2 FYNNEI. The V and J ends lost 7 bases and 1 base, in that order; junction bases with no gene match: 8.

The rearrangement uses TRBV2 and TRBJ2-5, with TRBD2 identical over 8 bases. This TCR came from a woman aged 35 to 49 in good health. Some clones in this sample may be carry-over from other donors' samples. Sample: PBMCs. The CDR3 DNA sequence: TGTGCCAGCAACCCGACTAGCGTCTTCCAAGAGACCCAGTACTTC. It translates to CASNPTSVFQETQYF.